Detailed here is one T cell receptor beta chain. This entry belongs to a study of shared clonotypes between healthy human individuals. Using immunoSEQ multiplex PCR, the repertoire was profiled, and TCRdb retains in-frame clones only, with some absent. The sample contains about 600,000 clones, less than 98% of which appear only once. The CDR3 length is 12 residues. Germline assignment: CDR1 SGHRS and CDR2 YFSETQ. With 0 bases removed from V and 11 bases from J, the gap between germline ends came to 10 bases. Source material: naive CD4+ T cells sorted from blood. Documented subset: CD45RA+ positively selected. The source is a woman younger than 45 in good health. This chain joins TRBV5-1 and TRBJ2-3, with D possibly matching TRBD1 (6 bases). CDR3 sequence (DNA): TGCGCCAGCAGCTTGGACGGACAGAGGCAGTATTTT. This encodes CASSLDGQRQYF.